This TCR beta chain was recorded in a study of blood T cell repertoires in COVID-19. Overall study context: The samples span acute and convalescent COVID-19 from the United States, Italy and Spain. The cDNA or gDNA used as material had been derived from T cells, B-cell-depleted T cells, or PBMCs.

This CDR3 is 14 amino acids long. Germline V gene data show CDR1 as SNHLY and CDR2 as FYNNEI. Trimming removed 4 bases from V and 8 bases from J; junction bases left unmatched: 7. How the authors handled the data: Amplified reference gene primers provided the basis for estimating nucleated cell counts. The method was immunoSEQ multiplex PCR; TCRdb's version includes in-frame clones alone and lacks a portion of them. V and J calls and clone size come straight from that table; D and trimming were deduced from the DNA. Counted here are approximately 210,000 clones, approximately 90% occurring once; the ten biggest clones make up around 4.8%.

Sequencing was carried out using peripheral blood. V and J are TRBV2 and TRBJ1-1; 10 bases fit TRBD1. This TCR derives from a woman aged 40 to 50 with acute or convalescent COVID-19. The CDR3 loop is CASSGQGAISEAFF. As DNA, the CDR3 is TGTGCCAGCAGTGGACAGGGGGCTATCTCCGAAGCTTTCTTT.